This T cell receptor (beta chain) is from a study of human T cells and chemical hapten exposure. TCRdb redid the calling of the RACE reads with MiXCR, one entry per CDR3 protein. The sample carries roughly 380,000 distinct CDR3 sequences, about 6.9% recorded once. This clonotype has ten or more counts. V was pared by 4 bases and J by 7 bases, with 9 bases of the junction left unmatched. The CDR3 runs to 16 residues. Per germline, CDR1 SGHTA and CDR2 FQGNSA. This sample's time point: patch test 2, 6 weeks after DPC sensitization. The treatment denotes: therapeutic diphenylcyclopropenone sensitization with weekly scalp DPC.

The chain links TRBV7-2 to TRBJ1-6; 8 bases map to TRBD1. The sample in question was whole blood, obtained in connection with sensitization to the hapten diphenylcyclopropenone (DPC). The sequence derives from a woman aged 18-30 years with alopecia areata. Some clones in this sample may be carry-over from other donors' samples. CDR3 sequence reads: CASSSPGQGENSPLHF. For the CDR3, the DNA is TGTGCCAGCAGCTCTCCTGGACAGGGAGAGAATTCACCCCTCCACTTT.